The T cell receptor beta chain under discussion was sequenced for a study of T cell responses to AZD1222 COVID-19 vaccine. CDR3 length equals 14 residues. CDR1 SQVTM and CDR2 ANQGSEA come from the germline V gene. With V trimmed by 5 bases and J by 1 base, 7 bases remained unmatched. The method was immunoSEQ multiplex PCR; TCRdb's version includes in-frame clones alone and lacks a portion of them. The sample contains 150,000 to 180,000 clones, more than 75% of which appear only once. The receptor was isolated from an adult in good health. V and J are TRBV29-1 and TRBJ1-1, with 7 nucleotides matching TRBD1. The sequencing here drew on peripheral blood, taken on day 0 of AZD1222 vaccination. The chain's CDR3 is CSVIRTGKNTEAFF. Here the CDR3 DNA reads TGCAGCGTTATCCGGACAGGAAAGAACACTGAAGCTTTCTTT.